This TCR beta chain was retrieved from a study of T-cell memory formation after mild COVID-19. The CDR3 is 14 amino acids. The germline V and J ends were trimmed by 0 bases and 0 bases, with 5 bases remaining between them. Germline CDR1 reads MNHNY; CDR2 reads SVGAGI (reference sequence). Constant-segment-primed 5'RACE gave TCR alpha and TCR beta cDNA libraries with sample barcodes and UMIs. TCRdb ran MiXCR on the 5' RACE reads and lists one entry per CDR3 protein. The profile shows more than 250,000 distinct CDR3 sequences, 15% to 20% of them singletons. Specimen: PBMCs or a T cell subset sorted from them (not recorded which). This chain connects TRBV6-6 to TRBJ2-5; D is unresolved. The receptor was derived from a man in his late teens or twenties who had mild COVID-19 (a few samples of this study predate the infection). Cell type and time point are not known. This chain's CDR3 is CASSYSHNQETQYF. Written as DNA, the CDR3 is TGTGCCAGCAGTTACTCGCACAACCAAGAGACCCAGTACTTC.